The rows below give T cell receptor beta chains drawn from one sample of a study of metastatic and nonmetastatic thyroid tumors. With MiXCR, TCRdb called clones anew from the PCR reads. The table includes about 27,000 clones, about 15% detected once. The sample comprised blood. These receptors originate from a male donor with papillary thyroid cancer or a benign thyroid nodule (not recorded which). Some clones in this sample may be carry-over from other donors' samples. CDR3s include the opening cysteine and the closing phenylalanine or tryptophan. D genes are given only for firm matches. The size entry is marked missing in some rows and otherwise reads once, few, many or a size class.

cdr3_aa | cdr3_nt | clone_size | d_call | j_call | v_call
CATSDRVTGEETQYF | TGTGCCACCAGTGATAGGGTGACAGGGGAAGAGACCCAGTACTTC | many | TRBD1 | TRBJ2-5 | TRBV24-1
CASSSYMDRFYGYTF | TGTGCCAGCAGTTCCTACATGGACCGCTTCTATGGCTACACCTTC | many | NA | TRBJ1-2 | TRBV12-3/TRBV12-4
CASRLAAATTGELFF | TGTGCCAGCCGACTAGCCGCAGCCACTACCGGGGAGCTGTTTTTT | many | TRBD2 | TRBJ2-2 | TRBV6-4
CASSLDGPLDTQYF | TGTGCCAGCAGCTTAGACGGTCCCCTCGATACGCAGTATTTT | NA | NA | TRBJ2-3 | TRBV11-2
CASSPPYNEQFF | TGTGCCAGCTCACCCCCCTACAATGAGCAGTTCTTC | many | NA | TRBJ2-1 | TRBV18
CASSVPDTEKLFF | TGTGCCAGCAGTGTGCCGGACACCGAAAAACTGTTTTTT | many | NA | TRBJ1-4 | TRBV6-1
CAISDLETQETQYF | TGTGCCATCAGTGACCTGGAAACGCAAGAGACCCAGTACTTC | NA | NA | TRBJ2-5 | TRBV10-3
CASSFRDRGNTGELFF | TGCGCCAGCAGCTTCCGGGACAGGGGTAACACCGGGGAGCTGTTTTTT | many | TRBD1 | TRBJ2-2 | TRBV5-1
CASSGGVGAFF | TGTGCCAGCAGTGGAGGGGTGGGAGCTTTCTTT | many | NA | TRBJ1-1 | TRBV25-1
CASSLGAGGTGELFF | TGTGCCAGCAGCTTAGGGGCAGGGGGCACCGGGGAGCTGTTTTTT | many | TRBD1 | TRBJ2-2 | TRBV11-1
CASSCYGLAGVPVGTDTQYF | TGTGCCAGCAGTTGTTATGGTCTAGCGGGAGTGCCGGTTGGCACAGATACGCAGTATTTT | few | TRBD2 | TRBJ2-3 | TRBV6-9
CTWSDRWGNYGYTF | TGTACCTGGAGTGACAGGTGGGGTAACTATGGCTACACCTTC | NA | NA | TRBJ1-2 | TRBV30
CASSFGSGGDYEQYF | TGTGCCAGCAGTTTTGGAAGCGGAGGGGACTACGAGCAGTACTTC | medium-sized | NA | TRBJ2-7 | TRBV12-3/TRBV12-4
CASSLGTSGEQFF | TGCGCCAGCAGCTTGGGGACTAGCGGTGAGCAGTTCTTC | NA | TRBD2 | TRBJ2-1 | TRBV5-1
CSARGRSYEQYF | TGCAGTGCTAGGGGCAGATCCTACGAGCAGTACTTC | many | NA | TRBJ2-7 | TRBV20-1
CASRMTGVNDNEQFF | TGTGCCAGCAGGATGACAGGGGTGAATGACAATGAGCAGTTCTTC | many | TRBD1 | TRBJ2-1 | TRBV7-9
CASSDTTYEQYF | TGTGCCAGTTCGGACACTACCTACGAGCAGTACTTC | few | NA | TRBJ2-7 | TRBV19
CSALRDTQYF | TGCAGTGCCCTCAGGGATACGCAGTATTTT | many | NA | TRBJ2-3 | TRBV20-1